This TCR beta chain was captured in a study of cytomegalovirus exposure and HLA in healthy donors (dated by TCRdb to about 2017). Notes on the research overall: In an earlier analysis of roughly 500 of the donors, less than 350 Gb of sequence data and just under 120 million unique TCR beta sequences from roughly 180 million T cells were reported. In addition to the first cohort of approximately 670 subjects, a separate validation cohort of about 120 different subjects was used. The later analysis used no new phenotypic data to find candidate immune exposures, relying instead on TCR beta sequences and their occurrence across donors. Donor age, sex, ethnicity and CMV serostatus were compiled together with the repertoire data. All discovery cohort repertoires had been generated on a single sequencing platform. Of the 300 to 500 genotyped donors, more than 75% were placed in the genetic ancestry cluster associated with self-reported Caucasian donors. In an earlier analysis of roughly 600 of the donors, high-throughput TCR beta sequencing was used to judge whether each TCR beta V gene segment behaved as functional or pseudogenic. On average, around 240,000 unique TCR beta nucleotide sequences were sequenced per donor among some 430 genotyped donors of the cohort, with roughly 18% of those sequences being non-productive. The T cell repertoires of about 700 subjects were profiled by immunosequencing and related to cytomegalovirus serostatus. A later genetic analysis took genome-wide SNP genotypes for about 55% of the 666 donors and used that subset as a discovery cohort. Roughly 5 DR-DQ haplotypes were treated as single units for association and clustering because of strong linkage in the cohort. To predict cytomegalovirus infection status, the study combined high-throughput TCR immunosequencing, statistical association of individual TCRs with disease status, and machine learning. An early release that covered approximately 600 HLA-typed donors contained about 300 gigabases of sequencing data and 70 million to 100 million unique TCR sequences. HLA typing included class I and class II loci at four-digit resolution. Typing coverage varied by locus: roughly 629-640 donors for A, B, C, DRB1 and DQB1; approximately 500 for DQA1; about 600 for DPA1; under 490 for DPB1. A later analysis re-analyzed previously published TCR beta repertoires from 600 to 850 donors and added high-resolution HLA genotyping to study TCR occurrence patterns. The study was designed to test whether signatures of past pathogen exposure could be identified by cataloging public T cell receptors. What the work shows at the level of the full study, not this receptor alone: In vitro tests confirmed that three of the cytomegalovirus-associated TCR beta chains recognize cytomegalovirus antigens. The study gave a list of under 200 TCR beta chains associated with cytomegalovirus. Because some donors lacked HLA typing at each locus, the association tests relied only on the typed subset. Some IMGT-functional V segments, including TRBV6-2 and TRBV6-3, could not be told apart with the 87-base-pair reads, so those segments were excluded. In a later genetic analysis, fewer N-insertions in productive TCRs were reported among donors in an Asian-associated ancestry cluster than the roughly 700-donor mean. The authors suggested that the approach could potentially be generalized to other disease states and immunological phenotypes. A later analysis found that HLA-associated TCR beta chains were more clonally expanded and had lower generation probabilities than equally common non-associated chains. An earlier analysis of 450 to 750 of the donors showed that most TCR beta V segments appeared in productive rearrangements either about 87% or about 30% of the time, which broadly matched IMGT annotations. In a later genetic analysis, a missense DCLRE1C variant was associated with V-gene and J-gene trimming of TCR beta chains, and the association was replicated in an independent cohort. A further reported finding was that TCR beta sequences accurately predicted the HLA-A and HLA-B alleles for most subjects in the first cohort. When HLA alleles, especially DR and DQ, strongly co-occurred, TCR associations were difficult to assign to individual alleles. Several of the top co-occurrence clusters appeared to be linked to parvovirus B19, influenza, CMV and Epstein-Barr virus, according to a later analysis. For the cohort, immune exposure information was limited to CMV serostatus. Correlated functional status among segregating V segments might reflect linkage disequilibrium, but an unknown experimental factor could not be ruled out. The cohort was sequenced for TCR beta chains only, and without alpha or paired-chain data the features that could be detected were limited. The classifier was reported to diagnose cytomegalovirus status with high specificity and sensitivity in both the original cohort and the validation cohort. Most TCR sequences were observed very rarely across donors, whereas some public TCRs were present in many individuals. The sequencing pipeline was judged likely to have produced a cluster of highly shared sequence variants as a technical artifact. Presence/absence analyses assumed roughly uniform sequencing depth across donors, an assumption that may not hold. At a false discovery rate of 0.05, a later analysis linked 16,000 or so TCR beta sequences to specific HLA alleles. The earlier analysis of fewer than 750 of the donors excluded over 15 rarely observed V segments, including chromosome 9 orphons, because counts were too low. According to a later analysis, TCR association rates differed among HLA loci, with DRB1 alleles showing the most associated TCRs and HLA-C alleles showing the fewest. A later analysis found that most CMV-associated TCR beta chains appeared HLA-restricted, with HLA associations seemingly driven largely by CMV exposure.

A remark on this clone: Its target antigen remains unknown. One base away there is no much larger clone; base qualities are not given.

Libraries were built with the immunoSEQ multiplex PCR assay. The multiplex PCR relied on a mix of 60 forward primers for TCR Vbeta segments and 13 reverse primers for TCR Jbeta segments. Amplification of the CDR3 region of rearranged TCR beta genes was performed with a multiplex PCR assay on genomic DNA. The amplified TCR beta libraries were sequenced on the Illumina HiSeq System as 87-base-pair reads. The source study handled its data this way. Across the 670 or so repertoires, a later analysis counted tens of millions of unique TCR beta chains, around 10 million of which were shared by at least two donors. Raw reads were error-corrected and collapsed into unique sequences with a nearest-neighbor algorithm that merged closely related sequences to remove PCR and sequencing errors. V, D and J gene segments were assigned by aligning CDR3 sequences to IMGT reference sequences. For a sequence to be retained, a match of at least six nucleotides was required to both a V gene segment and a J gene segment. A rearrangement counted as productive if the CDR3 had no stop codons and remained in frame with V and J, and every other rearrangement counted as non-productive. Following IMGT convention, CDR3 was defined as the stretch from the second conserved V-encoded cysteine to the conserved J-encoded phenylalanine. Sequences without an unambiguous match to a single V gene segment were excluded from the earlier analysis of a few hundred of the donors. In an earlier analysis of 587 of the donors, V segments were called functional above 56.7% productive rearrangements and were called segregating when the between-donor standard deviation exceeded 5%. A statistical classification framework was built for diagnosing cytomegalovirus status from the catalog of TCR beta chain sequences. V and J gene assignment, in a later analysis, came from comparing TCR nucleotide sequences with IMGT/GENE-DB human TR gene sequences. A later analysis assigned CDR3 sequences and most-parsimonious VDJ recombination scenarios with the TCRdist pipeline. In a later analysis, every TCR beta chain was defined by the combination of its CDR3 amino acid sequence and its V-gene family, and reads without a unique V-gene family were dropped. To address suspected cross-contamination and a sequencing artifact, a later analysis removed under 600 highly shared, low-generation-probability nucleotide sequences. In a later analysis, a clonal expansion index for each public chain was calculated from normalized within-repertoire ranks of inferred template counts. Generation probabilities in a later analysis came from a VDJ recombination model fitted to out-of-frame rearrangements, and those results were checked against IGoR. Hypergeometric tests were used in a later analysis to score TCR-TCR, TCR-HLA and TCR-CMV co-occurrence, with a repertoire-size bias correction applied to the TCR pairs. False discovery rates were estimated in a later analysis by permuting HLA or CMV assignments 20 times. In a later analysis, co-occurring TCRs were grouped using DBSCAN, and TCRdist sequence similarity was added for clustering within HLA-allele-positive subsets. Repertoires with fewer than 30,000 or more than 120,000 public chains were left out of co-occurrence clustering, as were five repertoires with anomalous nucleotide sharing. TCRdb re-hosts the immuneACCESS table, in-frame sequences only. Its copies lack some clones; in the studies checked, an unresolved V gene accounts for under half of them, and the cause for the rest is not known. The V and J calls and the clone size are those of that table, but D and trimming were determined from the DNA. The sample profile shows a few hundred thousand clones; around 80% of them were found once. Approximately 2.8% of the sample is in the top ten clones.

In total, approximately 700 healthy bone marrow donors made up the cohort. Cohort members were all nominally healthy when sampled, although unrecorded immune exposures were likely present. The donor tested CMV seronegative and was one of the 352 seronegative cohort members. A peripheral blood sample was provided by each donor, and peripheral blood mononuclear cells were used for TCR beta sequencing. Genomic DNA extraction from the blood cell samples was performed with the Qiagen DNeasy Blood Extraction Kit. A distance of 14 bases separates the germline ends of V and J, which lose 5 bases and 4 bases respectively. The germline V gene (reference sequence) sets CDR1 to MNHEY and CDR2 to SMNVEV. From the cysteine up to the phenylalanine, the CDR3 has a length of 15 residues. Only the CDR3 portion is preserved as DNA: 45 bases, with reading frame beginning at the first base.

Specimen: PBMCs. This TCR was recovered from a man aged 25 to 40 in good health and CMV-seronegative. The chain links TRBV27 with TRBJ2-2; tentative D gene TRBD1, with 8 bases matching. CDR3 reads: CASSLHRGGTGELFF. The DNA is TGTGCCAGCAGTCTCCACAGGGGGGGCACCGGGGAGCTGTTTTTT.